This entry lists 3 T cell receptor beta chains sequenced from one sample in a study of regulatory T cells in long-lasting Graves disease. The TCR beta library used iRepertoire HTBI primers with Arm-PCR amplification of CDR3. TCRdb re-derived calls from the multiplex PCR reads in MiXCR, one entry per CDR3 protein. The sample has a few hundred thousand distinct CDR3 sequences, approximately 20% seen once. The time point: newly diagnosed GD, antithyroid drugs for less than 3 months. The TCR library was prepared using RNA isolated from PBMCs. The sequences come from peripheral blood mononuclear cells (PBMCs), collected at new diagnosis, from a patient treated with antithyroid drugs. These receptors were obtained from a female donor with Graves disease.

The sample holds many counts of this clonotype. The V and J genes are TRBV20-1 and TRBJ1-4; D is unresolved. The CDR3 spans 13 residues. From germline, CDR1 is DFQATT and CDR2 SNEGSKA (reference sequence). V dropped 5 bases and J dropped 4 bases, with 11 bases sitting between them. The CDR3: CSARPVFNEKLFF. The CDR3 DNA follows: TGCAGTGCTCGCCCCGTTTTTAATGAAAAACTGTTTTTT.

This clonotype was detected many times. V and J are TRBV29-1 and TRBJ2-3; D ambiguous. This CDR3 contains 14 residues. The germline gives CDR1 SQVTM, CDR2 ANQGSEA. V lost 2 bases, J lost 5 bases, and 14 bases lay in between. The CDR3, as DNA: TGCAGCGTTGAACCCGCCAGCCCTCGAGATACGCAGTATTTT. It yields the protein CSVEPASPRDTQYF.

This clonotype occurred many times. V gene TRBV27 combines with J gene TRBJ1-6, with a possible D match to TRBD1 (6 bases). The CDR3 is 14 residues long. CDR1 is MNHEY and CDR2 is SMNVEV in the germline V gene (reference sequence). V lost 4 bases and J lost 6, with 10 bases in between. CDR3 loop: CASSWGGRNSPLHF. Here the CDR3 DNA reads TGTGCCAGCAGTTGGGGGGGGCGTAATTCACCCCTCCACTTT.